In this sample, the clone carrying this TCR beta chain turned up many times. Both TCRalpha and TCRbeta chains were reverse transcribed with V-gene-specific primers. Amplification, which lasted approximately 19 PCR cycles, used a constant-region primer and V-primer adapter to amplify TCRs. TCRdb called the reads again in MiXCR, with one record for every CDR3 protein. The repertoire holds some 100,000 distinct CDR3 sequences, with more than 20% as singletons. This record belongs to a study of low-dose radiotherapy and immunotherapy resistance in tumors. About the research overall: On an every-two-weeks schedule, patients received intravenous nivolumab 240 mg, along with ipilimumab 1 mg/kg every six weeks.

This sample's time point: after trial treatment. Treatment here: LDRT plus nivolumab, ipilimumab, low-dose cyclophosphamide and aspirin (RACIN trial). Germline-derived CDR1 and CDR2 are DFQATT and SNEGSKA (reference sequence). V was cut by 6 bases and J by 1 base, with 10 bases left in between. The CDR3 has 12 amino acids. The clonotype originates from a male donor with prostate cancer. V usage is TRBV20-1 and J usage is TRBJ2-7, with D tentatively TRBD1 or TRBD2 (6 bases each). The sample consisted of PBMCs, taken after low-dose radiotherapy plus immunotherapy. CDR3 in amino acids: CSAGGWSYEQYF. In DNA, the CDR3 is TGCAGTGCAGGGGGGTGGTCCTACGAGCAGTACTTC.